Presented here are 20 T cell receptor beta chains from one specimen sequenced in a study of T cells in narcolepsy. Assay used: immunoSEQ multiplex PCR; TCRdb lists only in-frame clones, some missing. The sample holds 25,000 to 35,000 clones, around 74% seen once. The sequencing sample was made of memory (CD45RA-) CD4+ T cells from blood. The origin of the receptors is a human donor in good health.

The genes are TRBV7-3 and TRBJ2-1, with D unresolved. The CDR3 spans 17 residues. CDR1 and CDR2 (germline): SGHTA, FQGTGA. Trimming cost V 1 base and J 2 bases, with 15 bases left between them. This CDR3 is CASSLRPKLETYNEQFF. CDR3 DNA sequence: TGTGCCAGCAGCTTAAGGCCCAAACTGGAGACCTACAATGAGCAGTTCTTC.

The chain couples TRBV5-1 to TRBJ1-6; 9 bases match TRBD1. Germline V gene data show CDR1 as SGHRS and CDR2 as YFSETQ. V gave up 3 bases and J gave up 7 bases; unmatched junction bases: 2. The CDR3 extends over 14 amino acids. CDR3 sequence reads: CASSWGQGNSPLHF. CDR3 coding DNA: TGCGCCAGCAGCTGGGGACAGGGAAATTCACCCCTCCACTTT.

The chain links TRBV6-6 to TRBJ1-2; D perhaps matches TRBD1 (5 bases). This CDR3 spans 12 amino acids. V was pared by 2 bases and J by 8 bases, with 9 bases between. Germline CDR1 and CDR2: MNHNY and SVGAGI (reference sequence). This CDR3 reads CASSYGQGGYTF. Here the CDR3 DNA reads TGTGCCAGCAGTTACGGCCAGGGAGGCTACACCTTC.

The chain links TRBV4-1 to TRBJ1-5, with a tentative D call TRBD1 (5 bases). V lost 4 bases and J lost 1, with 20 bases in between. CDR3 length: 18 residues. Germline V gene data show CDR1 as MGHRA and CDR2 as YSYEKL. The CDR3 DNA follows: TGCGCCAGCAGCCTAAGTCGAGGGGAATTGGGGAGCAATCAGCCCCAGCATTTT. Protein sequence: CASSLSRGELGSNQPQHF.

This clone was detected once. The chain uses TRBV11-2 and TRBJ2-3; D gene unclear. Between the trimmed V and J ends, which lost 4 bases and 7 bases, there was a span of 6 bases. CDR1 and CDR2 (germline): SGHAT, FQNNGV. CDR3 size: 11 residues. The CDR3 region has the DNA TGTGCCAGCAGCTCCCAATATACGCAGTATTTT. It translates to CASSSQYTQYF.

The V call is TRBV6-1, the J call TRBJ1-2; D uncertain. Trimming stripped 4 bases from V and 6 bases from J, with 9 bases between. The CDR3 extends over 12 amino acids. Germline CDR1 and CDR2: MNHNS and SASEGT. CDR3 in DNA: TGTGCCAGCAGTGCTCGGATACATGGCTACACCTTC. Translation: CASSARIHGYTF.

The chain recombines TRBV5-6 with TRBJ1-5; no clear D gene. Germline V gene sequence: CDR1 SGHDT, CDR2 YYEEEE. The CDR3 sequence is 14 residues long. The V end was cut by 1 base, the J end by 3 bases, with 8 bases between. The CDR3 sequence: CASSLRWNNQPQHF. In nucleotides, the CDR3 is TGTGCCAGCAGCTTGCGGTGGAACAATCAGCCCCAGCATTTT. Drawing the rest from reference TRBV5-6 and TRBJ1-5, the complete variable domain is DAGVTQSPTHLIKTRGQQVTLRCSPKSGHDTVSWYQQALGQGPQFIFQYYEEEERQRGNFPDRFSGHQFPNYSSELNVNALLLGDSALYLCASSLRWNNQPQHFGDGTRLSIL.

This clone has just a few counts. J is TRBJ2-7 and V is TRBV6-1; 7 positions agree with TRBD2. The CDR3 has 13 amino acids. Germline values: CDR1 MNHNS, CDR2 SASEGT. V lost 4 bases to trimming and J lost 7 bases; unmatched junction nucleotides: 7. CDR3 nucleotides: TGTGCCAGCAGTGTTGCGGGAGCGCAGGAGCAGTACTTC. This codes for CASSVAGAQEQYF.

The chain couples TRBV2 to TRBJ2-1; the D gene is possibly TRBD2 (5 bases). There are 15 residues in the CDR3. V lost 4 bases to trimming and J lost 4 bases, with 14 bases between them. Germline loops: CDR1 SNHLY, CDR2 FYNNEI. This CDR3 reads CASSGRIKSYNEQFF. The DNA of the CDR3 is TGTGCCAGCAGTGGGAGGATAAAGTCGTACAATGAGCAGTTCTTC.

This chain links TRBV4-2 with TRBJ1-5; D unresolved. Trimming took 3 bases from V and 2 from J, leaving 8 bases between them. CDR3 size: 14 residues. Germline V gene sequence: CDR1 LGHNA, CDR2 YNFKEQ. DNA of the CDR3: TGTGCCAGCAGCCAGGGTGTTGGCAATCAGCCCCAGCATTTT. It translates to CASSQGVGNQPQHF.

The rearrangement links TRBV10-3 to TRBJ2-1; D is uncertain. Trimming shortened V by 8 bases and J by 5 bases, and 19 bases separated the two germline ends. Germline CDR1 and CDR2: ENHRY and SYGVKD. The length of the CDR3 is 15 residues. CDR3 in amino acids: CAIGKLAGANNEQFF. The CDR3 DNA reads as TGTGCCATCGGGAAGTTGGCAGGTGCTAACAATGAGCAGTTCTTC.

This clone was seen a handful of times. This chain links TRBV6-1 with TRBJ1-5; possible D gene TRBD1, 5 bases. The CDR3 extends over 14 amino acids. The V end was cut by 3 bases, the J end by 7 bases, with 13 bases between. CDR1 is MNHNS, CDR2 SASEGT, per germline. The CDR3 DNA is TGTGCCAGCAGTGACATGCAGAGGGGACAGCCCCAGCATTTT. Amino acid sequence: CASSDMQRGQPQHF.

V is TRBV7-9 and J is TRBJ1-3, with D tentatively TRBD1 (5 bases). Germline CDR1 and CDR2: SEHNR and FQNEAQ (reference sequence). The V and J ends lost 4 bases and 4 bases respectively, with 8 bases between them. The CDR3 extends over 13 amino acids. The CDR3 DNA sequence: TGTGCCAGCAGCTGGGGGGACGGAAACACCATATATTTT. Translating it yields CASSWGDGNTIYF. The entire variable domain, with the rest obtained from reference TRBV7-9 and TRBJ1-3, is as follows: DTGVSQNPRHKITKRGQNVTFRCDPISEHNRLYWYRQTLGQGPEFLTYFQNEAQLEKSRLLSDRFSAERPKGSFSTLEIQRTEQGDSAMYLCASSWGDGNTIYFGEGSWLTVV.

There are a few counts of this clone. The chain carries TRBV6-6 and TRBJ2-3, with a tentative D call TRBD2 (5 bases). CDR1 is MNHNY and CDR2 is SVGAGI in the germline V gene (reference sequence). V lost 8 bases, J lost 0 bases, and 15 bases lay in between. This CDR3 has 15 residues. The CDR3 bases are TGTGCCAGCCTGCGATCGGGAACTAGCACAGATACGCAGTATTTT. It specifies CASLRSGTSTDTQYF.

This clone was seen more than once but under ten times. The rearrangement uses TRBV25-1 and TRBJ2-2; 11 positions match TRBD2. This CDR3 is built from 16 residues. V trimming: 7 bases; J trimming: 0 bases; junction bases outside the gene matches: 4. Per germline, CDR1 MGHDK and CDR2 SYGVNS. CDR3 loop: CASTLAGGPNTGELFF. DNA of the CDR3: TGTGCCAGCACTTTAGCGGGGGGGCCGAACACCGGGGAGCTGTTTTTT.

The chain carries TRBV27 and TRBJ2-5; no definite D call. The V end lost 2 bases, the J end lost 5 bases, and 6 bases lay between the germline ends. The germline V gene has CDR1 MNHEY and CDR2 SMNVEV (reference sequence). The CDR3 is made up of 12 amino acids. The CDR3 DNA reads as TGTGCCAGCAGTTTAGTCGTCGAGACCCAGTACTTC. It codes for CASSLVVETQYF.

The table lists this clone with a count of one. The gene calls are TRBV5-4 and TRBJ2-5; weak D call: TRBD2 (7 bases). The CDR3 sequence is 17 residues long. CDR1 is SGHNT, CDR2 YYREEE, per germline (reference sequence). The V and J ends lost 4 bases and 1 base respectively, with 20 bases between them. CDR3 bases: TGTGCCAGCAGCCTATCCCGGGGGGCGAAGAGCCAAGAGACCCAGTACTTC. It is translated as CASSLSRGAKSQETQYF. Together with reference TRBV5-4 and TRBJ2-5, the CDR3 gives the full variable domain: ETGVTQSPTHLIKTRGQQVTLRCSSQSGHNTVSWYQQALGQGPQFIFQYYREEENGRGNFPPRFSGLQFPNYSSELNVNALELDDSALYLCASSLSRGAKSQETQYFGPGTRLLVL.

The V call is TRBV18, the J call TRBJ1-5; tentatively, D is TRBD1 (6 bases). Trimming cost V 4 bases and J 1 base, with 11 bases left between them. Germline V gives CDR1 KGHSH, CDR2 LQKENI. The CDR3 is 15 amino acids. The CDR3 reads CASSRNTGSNQPQHF. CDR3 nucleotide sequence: TGTGCCAGCTCACGGAATACAGGGAGCAATCAGCCCCAGCATTTT.

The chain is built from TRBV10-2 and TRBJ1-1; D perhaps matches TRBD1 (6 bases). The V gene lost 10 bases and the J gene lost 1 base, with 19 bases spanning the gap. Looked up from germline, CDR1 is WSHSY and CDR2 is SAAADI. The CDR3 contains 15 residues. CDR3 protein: CATLGGEGGNTEAFF. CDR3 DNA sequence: TGCGCCACCCTAGGGGGTGAAGGGGGGAACACTGAAGCTTTCTTT.

Here the CDR3 DNA reads TGCAGCGTCCCAGGACAGGGGGCTTCGAACACTGAAGCTTTCTTT. Translated, it gives CSVPGQGASNTEAFF. The rearrangement links TRBV29-1 to TRBJ1-1, with TRBD1 matching 11 bases. Germline trimming cut 6 bases from V and 1 base from J; bases unmatched to any gene: 7. Germline CDR1 reads SQVTM; CDR2 reads ANQGSEA. The CDR3 length is 15 residues.